The rows below give T cell receptor beta chains drawn from one sample of a study of response to subunit inactivated influenza vaccine. TCRdb analysed the RT-PCR reads with MiXCR anew, one entry per CDR3 protein. The repertoire holds 450,000 to 600,000 distinct CDR3 sequences, with around 7.9% as singletons. Sequencing used PBMCs from blood, obtained less than 30 months after vaccination. Receptor source: a man aged 45-69 years who received an inactivated influenza vaccine. The CDR3 runs from the conserved cysteine through the conserved F or W. A D gene is named only where the DNA matches it firmly. Only some rows state a clone size, as once, few, many or a class for expanded clones.

-	-	TRBV30	TRBJ1-3	TGTGCCTGGAGTGTAGGGTGGATCTCTGGAAACACCATATATTTT	CAWSVGWISGNTIYF
-	few	TRBV20-1	TRBJ2-7	TGCAGTGCTCTCGAGCGGGCAGTCTCCTACGAGCAGTACTTC	CSALERAVSYEQYF
-	-	TRBV4-2	TRBJ2-3	TGTGCCAGCAGCCGAGATGGGGGGGGCCTTGGAGATACGCAGTATTTT	CASSRDGGGLGDTQYF
-	few	TRBV3-1	TRBJ1-6	TGTGCCAGCAGCCAAGTCAGTAATTCACCCCTCCACTTT	CASSQVSNSPLHF
TRBD1	many	TRBV24-1	TRBJ1-5	TGTGCTACACAGGGGATTCGTCATCAGCCCCAGCATTTT	CATQGIRHQPQHF
-	-	TRBV9	TRBJ2-3	TGTGCCAGCAGCGTTCAAGCCAGAGTAGGCACAGATACGCAGTATTTT	CASSVQARVGTDTQYF
-	few	TRBV18	TRBJ2-2	TGTGCCAGCCCGCGAGGAACCGGGGAGCTGTTTTTT	CASPRGTGELFF
TRBD1	-	TRBV7-7	TRBJ2-3	TGTGCCAGCAGCTCGGACAGGGGGGGGACAGATACGCAGTATTTT	CASSSDRGGTDTQYF
-	many	TRBV4-2	TRBJ2-3	TGTGCCAGCAGCCAAGACCTAGATCCCACAGATACGCAGTATTTT	CASSQDLDPTDTQYF
-	many	TRBV20-1	TRBJ2-1	TGCAGTGCTTACCGACTAGAACGGAACAATGAGCAGTTCTTC	CSAYRLERNNEQFF
-	-	TRBV5-6	TRBJ1-4	TGTGCCAGCAGGTTTCGGGACTCCGGGGAAAAACTGTTTTTT	CASRFRDSGEKLFF
-	many	TRBV5-1	TRBJ2-3	TGCGCCAGCAGCTTACCCCCCCCGCCCACAGATACGCAGTATTTT	CASSLPPPPTDTQYF
-	-	TRBV7-8	TRBJ2-4	TGTGCCAGCAGCTTGGCCGGGACCCAACTCGCCAAAAACATTCAGTACTTC	CASSLAGTQLAKNIQYF
TRBD2	few	TRBV20-1	TRBJ2-7	TGCAGTAGCCGCGGGACTACCTACGAGCAGTACTTC	CSSRGTTYEQYF
-	-	TRBV4-3	TRBJ2-1	TGCGCCAGCAGCCAAGAAGGGGTACGCTCCTACAATGAGCAGTTCTTC	CASSQEGVRSYNEQFF
-	few	TRBV12-3/TRBV12-4	TRBJ2-5	TGTGCCAGCAGTCGGAGTAGCCAAGAGACCCAGTACTTC	CASSRSSQETQYF
-	many	TRBV12-3/TRBV12-4	TRBJ1-1	TGTGCCAGCAGTTCCCGGGCCTCGCGGGGTGAAGCTTTCTTT	CASSSRASRGEAFF
-	few	TRBV28	TRBJ2-5	TGTGCCAGCAGAAGGGGGAGGGAGACCCAGTACTTC	CASRRGRETQYF
TRBD1	few	TRBV14	TRBJ1-6	TGTGCCAGCAGTCGTACCGGGACAGTGAATTCACCCCTCCACTTT	CASSRTGTVNSPLHF
-	few	TRBV20-1	TRBJ1-1	TGCAGTGCTAGAATGGATCTATTGGGCTATCTCGCCTCGGGGAGGGGCACTGAAGCTTTCTTT	CSARMDLLGYLASGRGTEAFF
TRBD1	-	TRBV5-8	TRBJ1-1	TGTGCCAGCGGGGACAGGGGTGTCACTGAAGCTTTCTTT	CASGDRGVTEAFF
TRBD2	few	TRBV27	TRBJ2-3	TGTGCCAGCAGTTTTTCTCCTAGCGGGATCCCAGATACGCAGTATTTT	CASSFSPSGIPDTQYF
-	-	TRBV6-2/TRBV6-3	TRBJ2-1	TGTGCCAGCAGTTCTAGGGGGGGCTATAACAATGAGCAGTTCTTC	CASSSRGGYNNEQFF
-	many	TRBV20-1	TRBJ2-3	TGCAGTGTTCGGGGGACAGTAGATACGCAGTATTTT	CSVRGTVDTQYF
TRBD2	-	TRBV11-2	TRBJ2-1	TGTGCCAGCAGCTTGGGACTAGCGGGGCAAGCGGAGCAGTTCTTC	CASSLGLAGQAEQFF
-	few	TRBV2	TRBJ2-7	TGTGCCAGCAGTGTGTACCAAGGGCAGTACTTC	CASSVYQGQYF
-	few	TRBV12-3/TRBV12-4	TRBJ2-5	TGTGCCAGCAGCGGCATGGGGGGCCCGGAGACCCAGTACTTC	CASSGMGGPETQYF
-	-	TRBV7-8	TRBJ2-6	TGTGCCAGCACTACCGGGAACTCTGGGGCCAACGTCCTGACTTTC	CASTTGNSGANVLTF
-	few	TRBV7-2	TRBJ1-1	TGTGCCAGCAGCTCCGGGCGACTTGAAGCTTTCTTT	CASSSGRLEAFF
TRBD2	few	TRBV20-1	TRBJ2-5	TGCAGTGCTACCCGCGGAGCGGGACGAGAGACCCAGTACTTC	CSATRGAGRETQYF
TRBD1	-	TRBV5-1	TRBJ1-2	TGCGCCAGCAGCGGCCGACCGGGACAGGGGGCGAGTGGCTACACCTTC	CASSGRPGQGASGYTF
-	few	TRBV20-1	TRBJ1-1	TGCAGTGCTAGTCGTGGAGCGAACACTGAAGCTTTCTTT	CSASRGANTEAFF
TRBD1	many	TRBV19	TRBJ1-5	TGTGCCAGTAGTCGAATTACCGGGACAGGGAGTCCCCAGCCCCAGCATTTT	CASSRITGTGSPQPQHF
TRBD1	many	TRBV20-1	TRBJ2-2	TGCAGTGCTAGTGACATCAAACAGGGGGACACCGGGGAGCTGTTTTTT	CSASDIKQGDTGELFF
TRBD2	-	TRBV4-2	TRBJ2-7	TGTGCCAGCAGCCAAGATGGGACTAGCGGGAGATACGAGCAGTACTTC	CASSQDGTSGRYEQYF
-	-	TRBV15	TRBJ2-2	TGTGCCACCAGCAGGGATATTGGCGGGGAGCTGTTTTTT	CATSRDIGGELFF
TRBD1	-	TRBV27	TRBJ2-6	TGTGCCAGCAGTTTAAAACCCACAGGGGCTGGGGCCAACGTCCTGACTTTC	CASSLKPTGAGANVLTF
-	few	TRBV12-3/TRBV12-4	TRBJ1-4	TGTGCCAGCAGTTTAAGTGCTGGGATTGGAGAAAAACTGTTTTTT	CASSLSAGIGEKLFF
TRBD1	-	TRBV10-3	TRBJ1-1	TGTGCCATCAGCGGACAGGCGGACACTGAAGCTTTCTTT	CAISGQADTEAFF
-	-	TRBV12-3/TRBV12-4	TRBJ2-1	TGTGCCAGCAGTTTAGCCAGGGCGGGTGAGCAGTTCTTC	CASSLARAGEQFF
-	many	TRBV20-1	TRBJ1-1	TGCAGTGCTAGGCTGAACACTGAAGCTTTCTTT	CSARLNTEAFF
-	-	TRBV4-2	TRBJ1-5	TGTGCCAGCAGCCGCCCCGAACTTAGCAATCAGCCCCAGCATTTT	CASSRPELSNQPQHF
TRBD2	few	TRBV14	TRBJ2-1	TGTGCCAGCAGCCAAGGCGGGGGGAGAACCTACAATGAGCAGTTCTTC	CASSQGGGRTYNEQFF
-	many	TRBV4-2	TRBJ2-7	TGTGCCAGCAGCCAAGAACGGGTAAGCTCCTACGAGCAGTACTTC	CASSQERVSSYEQYF